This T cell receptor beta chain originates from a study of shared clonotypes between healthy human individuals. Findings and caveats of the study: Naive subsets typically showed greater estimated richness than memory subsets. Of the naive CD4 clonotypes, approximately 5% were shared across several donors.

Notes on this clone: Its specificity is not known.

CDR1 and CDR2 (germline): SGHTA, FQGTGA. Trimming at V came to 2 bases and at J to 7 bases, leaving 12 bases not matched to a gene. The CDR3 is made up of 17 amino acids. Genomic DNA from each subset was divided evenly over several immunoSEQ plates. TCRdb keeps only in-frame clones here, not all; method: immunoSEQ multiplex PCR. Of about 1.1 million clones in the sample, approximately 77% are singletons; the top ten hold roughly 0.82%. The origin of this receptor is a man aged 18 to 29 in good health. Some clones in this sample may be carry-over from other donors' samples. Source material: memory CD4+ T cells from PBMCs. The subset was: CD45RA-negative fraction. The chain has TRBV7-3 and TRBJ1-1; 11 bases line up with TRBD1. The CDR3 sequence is CASSLLPLGQGGGEAFF. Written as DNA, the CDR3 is TGTGCCAGCAGCTTACTCCCTTTGGGACAGGGGGGTGGTGAAGCTTTCTTT.